A single sample is the source of the 29 T cell receptor beta chains below, sequenced in a study of cytomegalovirus exposure and HLA in healthy donors. Assay used: immunoSEQ multiplex PCR; TCRdb lists only in-frame clones, some missing. The repertoire includes roughly 100,000 clones, around 90% of them detected once, and 1.5% to 2% sits in the top ten. The sample taken for sequencing was PBMCs. The receptors here all came from a woman under 30 in good health and CMV-seropositive.

This chain links TRBV15 with TRBJ1-4; D possibly corresponds to TRBD1 (6 bases). The ends were cut back, 0 bases at V and 0 bases at J, with 11 bases in the middle. The CDR3 runs 17 residues. Germline loops: CDR1 LNHNV, CDR2 YYDKDF (reference sequence). CDR3 in amino acids: CATSREDRRATNEKLFF. The CDR3 DNA reads TGTGCCACCAGCAGAGAGGACAGACGAGCAACTAATGAAAAACTGTTTTTT.

V gene TRBV11-2 combines with J gene TRBJ1-1; D ambiguous. The CDR3 has 12 amino acids. The V end was cut by 1 base, the J end by 7 bases, with 7 bases between. The germline V gene encodes CDR1 SGHAT and CDR2 FQNNGV. The CDR3 protein is CASSLGSIEAFF. CDR3 bases: TGTGCCAGCAGCTTAGGGTCTATTGAAGCTTTCTTT.

V usage is TRBV4-1 and J usage is TRBJ1-6; 10 bases match TRBD1. The CDR3 has 16 residues. Germline CDR1 is MGHRA and CDR2 is YSYEKL. V shed 2 bases and J 7 bases; nucleotides not matched to a gene: 5. The CDR3 protein is CASSQWDRGGNSPLHF. DNA for the CDR3: TGCGCCAGCAGCCAATGGGACAGGGGAGGCAATTCACCCCTCCACTTT.

The rearrangement joins TRBV19 to TRBJ1-1, with a weak D call TRBD1 (5 bases). The CDR3 has 12 amino acids. The germline V gene has CDR1 LNHDA and CDR2 SQIVND (reference sequence). V shed 7 bases and J shed 8 bases, with 14 bases lying between them. CDR3 amino acids: CASKSGTAEAFF. The DNA of the CDR3 is TGTGCCAGTAAGAGCGGGACGGCGGAAGCTTTCTTT.

V is TRBV2 and J is TRBJ2-1; 10 bases are shared with TRBD2. V trimming: 7 bases; J trimming: 5 bases; junction bases outside the gene matches: 8. Germline V lookup: CDR1 SNHLY, CDR2 FYNNEI. CDR3 length equals 15 residues. The CDR3 region has the DNA TGTGCCAGCACTATTAGCGGGGGGCGCCACAATGAGCAGTTCTTC. Amino acid sequence: CASTISGGRHNEQFF.

In its sample, this clone was seen a few times. In DNA form, the CDR3 reads TGTGCCAGCGGAGATCAGCCCCAGCATTTT. Protein sequence: CASGDQPQHF. The chain links TRBV7-2 to TRBJ1-5; D call uncertain. The CDR3 runs to 10 residues. CDR1 and CDR2 from the germline V gene are SGHTA and FQGNSA. Trimming pared 8 bases from V and 5 bases from J, leaving 4 bases between.

V gene TRBV7-2 combines with J gene TRBJ2-7, with a possible D match to TRBD1 (6 bases). This CDR3 region has 15 residues. The germline V gene encodes CDR1 SGHTA and CDR2 FQGNSA. V was trimmed by 1 base and J by 2 bases, leaving 12 bases between them. The CDR3 spells CASSLVQGAAYEQYF. For the CDR3, the DNA is TGTGCCAGCAGCTTAGTACAGGGCGCCGCCTACGAGCAGTACTTC.

The chain uses TRBV18 and TRBJ2-3; D is unclear. V lost 6 bases and J 0 bases, leaving 13 bases between the germline ends. This CDR3 contains 15 residues. Germline V gene sequence: CDR1 KGHSH, CDR2 LQKENI. The CDR3 here is CASSKEYPSTDTQYF. DNA for the CDR3: TGTGCCAGCTCGAAGGAGTACCCTAGCACAGATACGCAGTATTTT.

This clone was seen once. The chain recombines TRBV11-2 with TRBJ2-7; a possible D gene is TRBD2 (5 bases). CDR1 and CDR2 (germline): SGHAT, FQNNGV. The CDR3 is 12 residues long. Trimming removed 3 bases at V and 6 bases at J, with 9 bases between. DNA for the CDR3: TGTGCCAGCAGCTTCCTAGAGGGCGAGCAGTACTTC. This codes for CASSFLEGEQYF.

This clone appeared a single time. V and J are TRBV2 and TRBJ2-3; 12 bases line up with TRBD2. Germline-derived CDR1 and CDR2 are SNHLY and FYNNEI. Germline trimming cut 7 bases from V and 1 base from J; bases unmatched to any gene: 3. This CDR3 is 15 amino acids long. The CDR3 nucleotides read TGTGCCAGCACCTCTAGCGGGGGGGGCACAGATACGCAGTATTTT. It yields the protein CASTSSGGGTDTQYF.

The chain recombines TRBV5-4 with TRBJ2-3, with TRBD1 matching over 7 bases. Per the germline V gene, CDR1 is SGHNT and CDR2 is YYREEE (reference sequence). The CDR3 is made up of 14 amino acids. Trimming at V came to 4 bases and at J to 4 bases, leaving 6 bases not matched to a gene. The DNA of the CDR3 is TGTGCCAGCAGCCAGAGACAGGGTGCAGATACGCAGTATTTT. This codes for CASSQRQGADTQYF.

The chain is built from TRBV19 and TRBJ1-4; weak D call: TRBD1 (6 bases). The germline V gene has CDR1 LNHDA and CDR2 SQIVND (reference sequence). V was shortened by 4 bases and J by 8 bases, with 17 bases between the two germline ends. CDR3 size: 15 residues. In nucleotides, the CDR3 is TGTGCCAGTAGTACCAGACAGGAGCCCGGCGAAAAACTGTTTTTT. This encodes CASSTRQEPGEKLFF.

The CDR3 sequence is CASSLSGQGISYEQYV. The CDR3 DNA reads TGTGCCAGCAGTTTATCGGGACAGGGGATTTCCTACGAGCAGTACGTC. The V call is TRBV28, the J call TRBJ2-7; the match to TRBD1 covers 10 bases. CDR3 length: 16 amino acids. Looked up from germline, CDR1 is MDHEN and CDR2 is SYDVKM. The junction had 4 bases not matched to a gene; V was cut back by 1 base and J by 1 base.

The rearrangement joins TRBV5-6 to TRBJ1-2, with D perhaps matching TRBD1 (5 bases). Germline loops: CDR1 SGHDT, CDR2 YYEEEE. With 2 bases removed from V and 4 bases from J, the gap between germline ends came to 15 bases. This CDR3 is 15 amino acids long. This CDR3 reads CASSFPGSRGYGYTF. CDR3 bases: TGTGCCAGCAGCTTCCCAGGGTCACGCGGCTATGGCTACACCTTC. Using reference TRBV5-6 and TRBJ1-2 for the parts outside the CDR3, the full variable domain is DAGVTQSPTHLIKTRGQQVTLRCSPKSGHDTVSWYQQALGQGPQFIFQYYEEEERQRGNFPDRFSGHQFPNYSSELNVNALLLGDSALYLCASSFPGSRGYGYTFGSGTRLTVV.

V usage is TRBV7-7 and J usage is TRBJ1-1; no definite D call. Germline CDR1 and CDR2: SSHAT and FNYEAQ (reference sequence). V was shortened by 3 bases and J by 0 bases, with 5 bases between the two germline ends. CDR3 length: 13 residues. For the CDR3, the DNA is TGTGCCAGCAGCTTGAGCGTGAACACTGAAGCTTTCTTT. Translated: CASSLSVNTEAFF.

This chain joins TRBV7-2 and TRBJ2-5, with 9 bases identical to TRBD1. This CDR3 is 15 amino acids long. V dropped 7 bases and J dropped 5; count of bases not matched to a gene: 11. Looked up from germline, CDR1 is SGHTA and CDR2 is FQGNSA. CDR3 nucleotides: TGTGCCAGCAACTTGGTAACAGGGGGCGAGGAGACCCAGTACTTC. Translated: CASNLVTGGEETQYF.

V is TRBV5-1 and J is TRBJ2-5; D might be TRBD1 (7 bases). There are 14 residues in the CDR3. Germline lookup yields CDR1 SGHRS and CDR2 YFSETQ. The germline V and J ends were trimmed by 9 bases and 0 bases, with 15 bases remaining between them. CDR3: CATNTGDYQETQYF. The DNA of the CDR3 is TGCGCCACGAATACAGGGGACTACCAAGAGACCCAGTACTTC. Based on the CDR3 plus reference TRBV5-1 and TRBJ2-5, the full variable domain is KAGVTQTPRYLIKTRGQQVTLSCSPISGHRSVSWYQQTPGQGLQFLFEYFSETQRNKGNFPGRFSGRQFSNSRSEMNVSTLELGDSALYLCATNTGDYQETQYFGPGTRLLVL.

Here the CDR3 reads CASSFTDTIYF. The CDR3 nucleotides are TGTGCCAGCAGTTTTACAGACACCATATATTTT. The genes are TRBV28 and TRBJ1-3; D is undetermined. Between the trimmed V and J ends, which lost 3 bases and 8 bases, there was a span of 5 bases. CDR1 and CDR2 (germline): MDHEN, SYDVKM. The CDR3 runs 11 residues.

CDR3 region: CASSLSTGVPLHF. In DNA, the CDR3 is TGTGCCAGCAGTTTATCCACAGGGGTGCCCCTCCACTTT. V and J are TRBV28 and TRBJ1-6; 7 bases fit TRBD1. Losses at the gene ends were 1 base for V and 13 bases for J; bases not matched to a gene: 4. CDR1 and CDR2 from the germline V gene are MDHEN and SYDVKM. The CDR3 sequence is 13 residues long.

The rearrangement links TRBV6-1 to TRBJ1-3; D gene ambiguous. The CDR3 has 15 residues. In germline, CDR1 is MNHNS, CDR2 SASEGT. V was clipped by 2 bases and J by 3 bases, with 11 bases between them. As DNA, the CDR3 is TGTGCCAGCAGTGAACTAGGCTCGGTTGGAAACACCATATATTTT. Its protein is CASSELGSVGNTIYF.

CDR3 residues: CASSSTPGTGGTGELFF. In DNA form, the CDR3 reads TGTGCCAGCAGCTCCACACCTGGGACAGGGGGCACCGGGGAGCTGTTTTTT. The chain joins TRBV13 to TRBJ2-2; 11 bases line up with TRBD1. Unmatched junction bases numbered 8, after V lost 4 bases and J lost 4 bases. CDR1 is PRHDT, CDR2 FYEKMQ, per germline (reference sequence). The CDR3 loop spans 17 amino acids.

This sequence joins TRBV20-1 and TRBJ2-5; the D is unclear. Germline V gives CDR1 DFQATT, CDR2 SNEGSKA (reference sequence). This CDR3 has 11 amino acids. With 0 bases removed from V and 4 bases from J, the gap between germline ends came to 3 bases. The CDR3 region has the DNA TGCAGTGCTAGAGATAGAGAGACCCAGTACTTC. The encoded protein is CSARDRETQYF.

The rearrangement uses TRBV6-1 and TRBJ2-3; D may be TRBD1 (5 bases). Deletions cut 4 bases from V and 2 bases from J, with 19 bases between. Germline assignment: CDR1 MNHNS and CDR2 SASEGT. This CDR3 has 17 amino acids. The CDR3 coding sequence is TGTGCCAGCAGTGCCACCAAGGGGCTCTCCGACACAGATACGCAGTATTTT. It codes for CASSATKGLSDTDTQYF.

This clone was counted a few times. V gene TRBV2 combines with J gene TRBJ1-1; D remains unclear. The germline V and J ends were trimmed by 5 bases and 1 base, with 11 bases remaining between them. Per germline, CDR1 SNHLY and CDR2 FYNNEI. This CDR3 is 14 amino acids long. The CDR3 sequence is CASSRSGGNTEAFF. The CDR3 bases are TGTGCCAGCAGTAGGTCAGGTGGGAACACTGAAGCTTTCTTT. Drawing the rest from reference TRBV2 and TRBJ1-1, the complete variable domain is EPEVTQTPSHQVTQMGQEVILRCVPISNHLYFYWYRQILGQKVEFLVSFYNNEISEKSEIFDDQFSVERPDGSNFTLKIRSTKLEDSAMYFCASSRSGGNTEAFFGQGTRLTVV.

Only a few counts were recorded for this clone. The V call is TRBV11-3, the J call TRBJ2-1; TRBD2 matches at 7 bases. The J segment lost 1 base and the V segment lost 5 bases, leaving 5 bases of the junction unmatched. The CDR3 contains 15 residues. Germline V lookup: CDR1 SGHNT, CDR2 YENEEA. CDR3 in amino acids: CASSERGVSYNEQFF. As DNA, the CDR3 is TGTGCCAGCAGCGAACGGGGGGTGTCCTACAATGAGCAGTTCTTC.

The CDR3 sequence: CASRSDRVGNQPQHF. The CDR3 nucleotides are TGTGCCAGCAGGAGTGACAGGGTGGGCAATCAGCCCCAGCATTTT. The V gene is TRBV2, the J gene TRBJ1-5; 7 bases agree with TRBD1. J gave up 2 bases and V 6 bases, and 7 bases lay outside the gene matches. The CDR3 runs 15 residues. In germline, CDR1 is SNHLY, CDR2 FYNNEI.

The chain carries TRBV27 and TRBJ1-4, with 9 bases lining up with TRBD1. The CDR3 is 15 amino acids. J was trimmed by 6 bases and V by 4 bases; bases with no gene match: 6. Germline CDR1 MNHEY, CDR2 SMNVEV (reference sequence). The CDR3, as DNA: TGTGCCAGCAGTTCGGGACAGGGAGGTTATGAAAAACTGTTTTTT. This sequence encodes CASSSGQGGYEKLFF.

The chain couples TRBV14 to TRBJ2-7; the match to TRBD1 covers 7 bases. Germline CDR1 and CDR2: SGHDN and FVKESK. Germline trimming cut 4 bases from V and 3 bases from J; bases unmatched to any gene: 9. CDR3 length equals 15 residues. CDR3 amino acids: CASSLLEQGFYEQYF. For the CDR3, the DNA is TGTGCCAGCAGCCTACTTGAACAGGGGTTCTACGAGCAGTACTTC.

V gene TRBV2 combines with J gene TRBJ1-5; D is uncertain. The length of the CDR3 is 13 residues. CDR1 and CDR2 from the germline V gene are SNHLY and FYNNEI. V was trimmed by 6 bases and J by 4 bases, leaving 10 bases between them. CDR3 residues: CASRVEINQPQHF. The CDR3 DNA is TGTGCCAGCAGGGTGGAGATTAATCAGCCCCAGCATTTT.